This T cell receptor beta chain was profiled in a study of CD8 T cells in ankylosing spondylitis. Study-level points and caveats: Apparently characteristic of ankylosing spondylitis blood was a TCR beta motif (under ten highly homologous variants).

On this clonotype itself: The antigen is unknown.

TCRdb called the 5' RACE reads again in MiXCR, with one record for every CDR3 protein. The sample includes approximately 550,000 distinct CDR3 sequences, about 13% of them seen just once. Specimen: blood, either unsorted or a sorted T cell fraction (not recorded which). The clonotype was recovered from a male donor with ankylosing spondylitis.

The DNA of the CDR3 is TGCGCCAGCAGCTTGGGGTTGACAGGGTCAGAGACCCAGTACTTC. Amino acids: CASSLGLTGSETQYF. The V call is TRBV5-1, the J call TRBJ2-5; 7 bases are shared with TRBD1. In germline, CDR1 is SGHRS, CDR2 YFSETQ. The junction had 6 bases not matched to a gene; V was cut back by 0 bases and J by 4 bases. The CDR3 is 15 residues long.